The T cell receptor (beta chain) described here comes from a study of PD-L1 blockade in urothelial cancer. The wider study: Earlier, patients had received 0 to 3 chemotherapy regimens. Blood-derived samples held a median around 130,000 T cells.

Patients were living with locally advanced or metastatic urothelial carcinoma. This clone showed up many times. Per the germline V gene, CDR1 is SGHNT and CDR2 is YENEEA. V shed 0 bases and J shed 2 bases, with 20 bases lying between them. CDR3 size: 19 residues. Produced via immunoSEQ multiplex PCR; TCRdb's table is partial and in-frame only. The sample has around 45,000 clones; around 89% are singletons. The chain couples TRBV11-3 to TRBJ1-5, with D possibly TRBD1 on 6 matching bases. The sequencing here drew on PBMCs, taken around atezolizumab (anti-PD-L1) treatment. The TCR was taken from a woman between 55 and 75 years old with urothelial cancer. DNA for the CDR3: TGTGCCAGCAGCTTAGAACGGGGGGCGGTCCGGACGGGCAATCAGCCCCAGCATTTT. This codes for CASSLERGAVRTGNQPQHF.